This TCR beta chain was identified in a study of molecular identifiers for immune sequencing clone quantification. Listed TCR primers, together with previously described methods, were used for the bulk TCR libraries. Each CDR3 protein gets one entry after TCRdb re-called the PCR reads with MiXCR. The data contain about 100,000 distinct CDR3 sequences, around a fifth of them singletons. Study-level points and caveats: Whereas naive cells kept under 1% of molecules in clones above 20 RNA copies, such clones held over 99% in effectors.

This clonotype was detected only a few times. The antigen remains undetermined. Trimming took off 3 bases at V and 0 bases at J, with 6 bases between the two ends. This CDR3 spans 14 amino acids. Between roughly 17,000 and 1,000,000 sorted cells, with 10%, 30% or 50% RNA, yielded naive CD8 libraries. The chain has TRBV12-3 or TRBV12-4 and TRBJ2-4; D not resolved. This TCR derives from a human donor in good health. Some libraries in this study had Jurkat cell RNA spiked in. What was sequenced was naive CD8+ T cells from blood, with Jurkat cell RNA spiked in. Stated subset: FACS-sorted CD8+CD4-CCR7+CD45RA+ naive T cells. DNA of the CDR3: TGTGCCAGCAGTTTTGGAGTAGCCAAAAACATTCAGTACTTC. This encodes CASSFGVAKNIQYF.